This TCR beta chain was recovered during a study of blood T cell repertoires in COVID-19. About the research overall: Samples came from the United States, Italy and Spain, spanning acute and convalescent COVID-19. The analysed material was cDNA or gDNA that came from T cells, B-cell-depleted T cells, or PBMCs.

Original analysis: Amplifying reference gene primers gave estimates of nucleated cell counts. Produced via immunoSEQ multiplex PCR; TCRdb's table is partial and in-frame only. That table gives V, J and clone size, and the DNA gave D and trimming. Here the sample spans 85,000 to 90,000 clones, around 80% being singletons. The CDR3 extends over 15 amino acids. Trimming at V came to 0 bases and at J to 3 bases, leaving 0 bases not matched to a gene. Looked up from germline, CDR1 is SGHDT and CDR2 is YYEEEE. The sequenced material came from peripheral blood. The receptor was derived from an older man with acute or convalescent COVID-19. This chain links TRBV5-6 with TRBJ1-6, with TRBD1 matching 7 bases. The CDR3 spells CASSLAGGYNSPLHF. Written as DNA, the CDR3 is TGTGCCAGCAGCTTGGCAGGGGGCTATAATTCACCCCTCCACTTT.